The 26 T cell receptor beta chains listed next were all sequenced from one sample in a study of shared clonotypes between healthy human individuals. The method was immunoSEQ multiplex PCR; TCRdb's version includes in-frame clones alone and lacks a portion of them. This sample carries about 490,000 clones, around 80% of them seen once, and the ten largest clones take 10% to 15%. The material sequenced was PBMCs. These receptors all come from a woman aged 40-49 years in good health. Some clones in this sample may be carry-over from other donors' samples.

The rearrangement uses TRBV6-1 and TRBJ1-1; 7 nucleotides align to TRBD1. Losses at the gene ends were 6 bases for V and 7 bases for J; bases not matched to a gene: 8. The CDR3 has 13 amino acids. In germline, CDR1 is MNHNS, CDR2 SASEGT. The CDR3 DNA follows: TGTGCCAGCAGGGCGACAGGGATCCGTGAAGCTTTCTTT. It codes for CASRATGIREAFF.

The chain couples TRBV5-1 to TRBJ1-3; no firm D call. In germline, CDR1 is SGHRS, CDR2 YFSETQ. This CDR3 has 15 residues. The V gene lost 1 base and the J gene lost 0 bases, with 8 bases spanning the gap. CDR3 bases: TGCGCCAGCAGCTTGATCGGAGACTCTGGAAACACCATATATTTT. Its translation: CASSLIGDSGNTIYF.

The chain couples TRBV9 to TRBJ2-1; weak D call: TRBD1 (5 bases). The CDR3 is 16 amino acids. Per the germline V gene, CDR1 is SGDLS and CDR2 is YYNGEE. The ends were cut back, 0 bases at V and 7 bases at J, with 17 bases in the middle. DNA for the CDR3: TGTGCCAGCAGCGTAGGTCAGGGTAGAAAGAAAAATGAGCAGTTCTTC. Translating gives CASSVGQGRKKNEQFF. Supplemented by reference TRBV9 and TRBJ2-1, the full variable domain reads DSGVTQTPKHLITATGQRVTLRCSPRSGDLSVYWYQQSLDQGLQFLIQYYNGEERAKGNILERFSAQQFPDLHSELNLSSLELGDSALYFCASSVGQGRKKNEQFFGPGTRLTVL.

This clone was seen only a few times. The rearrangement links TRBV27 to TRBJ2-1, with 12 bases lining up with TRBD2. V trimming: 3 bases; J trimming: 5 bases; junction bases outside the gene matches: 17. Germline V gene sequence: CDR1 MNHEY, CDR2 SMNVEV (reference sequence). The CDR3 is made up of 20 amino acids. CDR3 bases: TGTGCCAGCAGTTTGAGCTCCGGGACTAGCGGGCCACGTAGAGACAATGAGCAGTTCTTC. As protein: CASSLSSGTSGPRRDNEQFF.

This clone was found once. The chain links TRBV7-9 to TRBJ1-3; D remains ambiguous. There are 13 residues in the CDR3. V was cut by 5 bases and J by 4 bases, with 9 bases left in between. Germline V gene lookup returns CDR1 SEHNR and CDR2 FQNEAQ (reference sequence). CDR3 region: CASSPRAGNTIYF. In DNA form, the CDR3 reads TGTGCCAGCAGCCCCCGGGCGGGAAACACCATATATTTT.

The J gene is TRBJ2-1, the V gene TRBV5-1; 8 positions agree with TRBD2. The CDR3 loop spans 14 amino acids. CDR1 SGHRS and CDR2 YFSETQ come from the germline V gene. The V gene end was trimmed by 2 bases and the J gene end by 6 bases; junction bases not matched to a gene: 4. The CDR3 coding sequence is TGCGCCAGCAGCTTAAAGCGGGAGCTCAATGAGCAGTTCTTC. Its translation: CASSLKRELNEQFF. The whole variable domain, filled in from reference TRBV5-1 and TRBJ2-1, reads KAGVTQTPRYLIKTRGQQVTLSCSPISGHRSVSWYQQTPGQGLQFLFEYFSETQRNKGNFPGRFSGRQFSNSRSEMNVSTLELGDSALYLCASSLKRELNEQFFGPGTRLTVL.

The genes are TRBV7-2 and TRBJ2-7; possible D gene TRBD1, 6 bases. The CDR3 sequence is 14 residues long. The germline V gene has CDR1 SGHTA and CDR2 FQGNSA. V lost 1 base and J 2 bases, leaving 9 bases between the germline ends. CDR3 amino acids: CASSLESGAYEQYF. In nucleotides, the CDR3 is TGTGCCAGCAGCTTAGAGTCAGGGGCCTACGAGCAGTACTTC.

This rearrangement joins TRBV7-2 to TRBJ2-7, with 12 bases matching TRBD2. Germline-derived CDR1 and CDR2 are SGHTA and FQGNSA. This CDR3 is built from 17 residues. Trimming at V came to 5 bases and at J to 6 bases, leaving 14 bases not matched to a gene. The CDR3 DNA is TGTGCCAGCAGCCCTACCCGACTAGCGGGAGCGTCAGGCGAGCAGTACTTC. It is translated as CASSPTRLAGASGEQYF.

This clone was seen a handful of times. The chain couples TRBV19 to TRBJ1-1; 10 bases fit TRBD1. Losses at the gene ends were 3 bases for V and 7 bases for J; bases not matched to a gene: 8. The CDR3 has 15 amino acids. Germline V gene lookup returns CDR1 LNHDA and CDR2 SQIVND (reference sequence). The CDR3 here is CASSIPGTGVGEAFF. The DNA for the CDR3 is TGTGCCAGTAGTATCCCGGGGACAGGGGTAGGTGAAGCTTTCTTT.

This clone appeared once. CDR3 loop: CATSRDLASGPADTQYF. The CDR3 DNA reads as TGTGCCACCAGCAGAGATTTAGCTAGCGGGCCTGCAGATACGCAGTATTTT. The chain has TRBV15 and TRBJ2-3; 8 bases line up with TRBD2. This CDR3 region has 17 residues. Germline V gene lookup returns CDR1 LNHNV and CDR2 YYDKDF (reference sequence). J was trimmed by 4 bases and V by 0 bases; bases with no gene match: 9.

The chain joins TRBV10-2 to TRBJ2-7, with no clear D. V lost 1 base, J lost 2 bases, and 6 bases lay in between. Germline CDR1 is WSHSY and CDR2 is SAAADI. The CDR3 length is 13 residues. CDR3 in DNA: TGCGCCAGCAGTGAGTTCCCTACCTACGAGCAGTACTTC. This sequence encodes CASSEFPTYEQYF.

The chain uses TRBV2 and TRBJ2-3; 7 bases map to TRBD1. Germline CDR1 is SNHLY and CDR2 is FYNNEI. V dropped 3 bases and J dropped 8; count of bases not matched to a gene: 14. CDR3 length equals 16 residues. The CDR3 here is CASSEGQTPRHATQYF. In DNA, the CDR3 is TGTGCCAGCAGTGAGGGACAGACTCCCAGACATGCTACGCAGTATTTT.

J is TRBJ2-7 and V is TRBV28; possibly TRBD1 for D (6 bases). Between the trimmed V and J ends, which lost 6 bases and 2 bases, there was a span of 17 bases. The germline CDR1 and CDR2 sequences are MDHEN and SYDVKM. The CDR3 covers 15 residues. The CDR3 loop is CASSRPDSPPYEQYF. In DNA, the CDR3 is TGTGCCAGCAGCCGCCCGGACAGTCCCCCCTACGAGCAGTACTTC.

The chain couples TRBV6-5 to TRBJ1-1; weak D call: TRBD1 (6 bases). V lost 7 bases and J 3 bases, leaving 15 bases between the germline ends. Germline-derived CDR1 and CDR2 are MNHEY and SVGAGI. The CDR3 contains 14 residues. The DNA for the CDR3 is TGTGCCAGCACCCAAGCCAGGGGTGACACTGAAGCTTTCTTT. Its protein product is CASTQARGDTEAFF.

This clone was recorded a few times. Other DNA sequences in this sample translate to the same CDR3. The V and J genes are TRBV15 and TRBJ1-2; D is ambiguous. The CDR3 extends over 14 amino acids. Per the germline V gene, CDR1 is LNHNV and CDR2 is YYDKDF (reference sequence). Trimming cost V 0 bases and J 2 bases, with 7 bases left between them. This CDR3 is CATSRDRVNYGYTF. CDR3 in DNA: TGTGCCACCAGCAGAGATCGGGTAAACTATGGCTACACCTTC.

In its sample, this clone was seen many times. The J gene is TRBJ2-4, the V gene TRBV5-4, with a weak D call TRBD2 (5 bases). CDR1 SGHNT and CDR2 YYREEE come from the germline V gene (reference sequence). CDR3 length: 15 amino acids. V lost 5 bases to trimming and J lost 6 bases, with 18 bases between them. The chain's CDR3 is CASSTREKGLNIQYF. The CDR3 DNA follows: TGTGCCAGCAGTACGAGGGAGAAGGGATTAAACATTCAGTACTTC.

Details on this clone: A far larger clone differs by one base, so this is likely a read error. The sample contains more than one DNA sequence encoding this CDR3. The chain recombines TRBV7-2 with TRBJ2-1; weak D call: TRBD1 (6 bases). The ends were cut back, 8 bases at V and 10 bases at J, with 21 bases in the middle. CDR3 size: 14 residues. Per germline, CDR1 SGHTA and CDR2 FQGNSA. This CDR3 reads CASSRGGGPQEQFF. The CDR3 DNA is TGTGCCAGCTCCAGGGGCGGAGGCCCCCAGGAGCAGTTCTTC.

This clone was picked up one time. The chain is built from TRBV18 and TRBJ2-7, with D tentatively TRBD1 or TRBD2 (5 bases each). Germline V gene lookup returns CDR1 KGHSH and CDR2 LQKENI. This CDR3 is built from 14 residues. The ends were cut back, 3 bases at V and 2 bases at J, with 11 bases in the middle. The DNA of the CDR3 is TGTGCCAGCTCACCCTCCGGGGCGACCTACGAGCAGTACTTC. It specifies CASSPSGATYEQYF.

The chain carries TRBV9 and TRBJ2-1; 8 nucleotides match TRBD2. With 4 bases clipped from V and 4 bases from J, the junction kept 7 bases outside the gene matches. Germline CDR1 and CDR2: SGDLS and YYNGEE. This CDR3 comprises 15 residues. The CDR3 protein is CASSPLREVYNEQFF. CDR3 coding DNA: TGTGCCAGCAGCCCATTGCGGGAGGTTTACAATGAGCAGTTCTTC.

The CDR3 DNA follows: TGTGCCAGCAGGTTGCGGGGAGCCAATTACCATGGCTACACCTTC. Translated: CASRLRGANYHGYTF. The chain carries TRBV28 and TRBJ1-2; D remains ambiguous. Germline V lookup: CDR1 MDHEN, CDR2 SYDVKM. The V and J ends lost 6 bases and 6 bases respectively, with 20 bases between them. The CDR3 has 15 residues.

Here the CDR3 DNA reads TGTGCCAGCAGCCAGGACGGATACACCGGGGAGCTGTTTTTT. Translating gives CASSQDGYTGELFF. V gene TRBV5-4 combines with J gene TRBJ2-2; D gene ambiguous. V was cut by 4 bases and J by 3 bases, with 10 bases left in between. Per germline, CDR1 SGHNT and CDR2 YYREEE (reference sequence). The CDR3 sequence is 14 residues long.

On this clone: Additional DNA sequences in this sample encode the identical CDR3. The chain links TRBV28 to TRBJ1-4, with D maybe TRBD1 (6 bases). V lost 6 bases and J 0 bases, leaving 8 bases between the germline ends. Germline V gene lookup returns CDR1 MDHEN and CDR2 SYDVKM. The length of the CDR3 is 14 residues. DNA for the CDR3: TGTGCCAGCAGCAGGACAGCAACTAATGAAAAACTGTTTTTT. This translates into CASSRTATNEKLFF.

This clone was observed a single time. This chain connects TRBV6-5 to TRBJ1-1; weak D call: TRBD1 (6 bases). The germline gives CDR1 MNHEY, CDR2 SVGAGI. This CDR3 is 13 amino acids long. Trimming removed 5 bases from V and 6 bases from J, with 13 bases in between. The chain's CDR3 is CASSLTGSPEAFF. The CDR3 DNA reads TGTGCCAGCAGTCTTACAGGGAGCCCTGAAGCTTTCTTT.

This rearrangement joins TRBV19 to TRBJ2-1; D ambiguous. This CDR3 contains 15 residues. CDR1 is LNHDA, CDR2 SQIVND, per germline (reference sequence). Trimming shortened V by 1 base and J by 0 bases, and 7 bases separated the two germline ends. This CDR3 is CASSIVPISYNEQFF. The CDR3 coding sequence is TGTGCCAGTAGTATAGTTCCGATCTCCTACAATGAGCAGTTCTTC.

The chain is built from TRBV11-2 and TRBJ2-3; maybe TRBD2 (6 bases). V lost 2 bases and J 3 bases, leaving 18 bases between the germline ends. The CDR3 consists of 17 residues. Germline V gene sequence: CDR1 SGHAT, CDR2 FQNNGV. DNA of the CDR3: TGTGCCAGCAGCTTAAGGAGGGGCTTCATTAAAACAGATACGCAGTATTTT. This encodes CASSLRRGFIKTDTQYF.

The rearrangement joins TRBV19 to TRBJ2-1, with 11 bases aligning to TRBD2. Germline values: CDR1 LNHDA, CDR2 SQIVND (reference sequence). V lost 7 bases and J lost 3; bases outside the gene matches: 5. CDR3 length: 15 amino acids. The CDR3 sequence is CASNSGRVVYNEQFF. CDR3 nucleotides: TGTGCCAGTAATAGCGGGAGGGTTGTCTACAATGAGCAGTTCTTC.